The 15 T cell receptor beta chains presented below share a single source sample, sequenced in a study of blood T cell repertoires in COVID-19. Libraries were prepared by immunoSEQ multiplex PCR; TCRdb keeps only in-frame clonotypes and omits some of them. The table has 240,000 or so clones, more than 75% seen once. The specimen was peripheral blood. The receptors derive from a woman aged 30 to 39 who had recovered from COVID-19.

This clone came up once. V gene TRBV3-1 (or the pseudogene TRBV3-2) combines with J gene TRBJ2-1; 8 nucleotides agree with TRBD2. The ends lost 6 bases at V and 3 bases at J; junction bases unmatched: 10. This CDR3 contains 16 residues. The V gene's germline CDR1 is LGHDT and CDR2 YNNKEL (reference sequence). The CDR3 bases are TGTGCCAGCAGTGGCGGGGGGCTCCGCCTCTACAATGAGCAGTTCTTC. Translation: CASSGGGLRLYNEQFF.

The chain joins TRBV3-1 (or the pseudogene TRBV3-2) to TRBJ1-6; 7 bases are shared with TRBD1. With 3 bases clipped from V and 7 bases from J, the junction kept 9 bases outside the gene matches. CDR3 length: 16 residues. CDR1 and CDR2 from the germline V gene are LGHDT and YNNKEL (reference sequence). The CDR3: CASSHLPGQRNSPLHF. CDR3 in DNA: TGTGCCAGCAGCCATCTCCCGGGACAGAGGAATTCACCCCTCCACTTT.

This chain connects TRBV29-1 to TRBJ2-1, with D possibly TRBD2 on 6 matching bases. Germline V gives CDR1 SQVTM, CDR2 ANQGSEA. The V end was cut by 4 bases, the J end by 7 bases, with 14 bases between. The CDR3 has 13 residues. CDR3 coding DNA: TGCAGCGTTGGGGACTGGCTGGGGAATGAGCAGTTCTTC. As protein: CSVGDWLGNEQFF.

The CDR3 region is CASSDRQGGSGNTIYF. The CDR3 nucleotides read TGTGCCAGCAGTGATAGACAGGGAGGTTCTGGAAACACCATATATTTT. The chain has TRBV6-4 and TRBJ1-3; TRBD1 matches at 7 bases. V lost 3 bases to trimming and J lost 1 base; unmatched junction nucleotides: 6. Germline V gives CDR1 MRHNA, CDR2 SNTAGT. The CDR3 extends over 16 amino acids.

Only one count was recorded for this clone. The chain employs TRBV5-4 and TRBJ2-5; 9 bases align to TRBD1. After removal of 7 bases from V and 3 bases from J, the junction contained 10 bases not matched to a gene. The CDR3 length is 15 residues. In germline, CDR1 is SGHNT, CDR2 YYREEE (reference sequence). Written as DNA, the CDR3 is TGTGCCAGCGGATGGACAGGGGATTCGGAAGAGACCCAGTACTTC. Protein sequence: CASGWTGDSEETQYF. Supplemented by reference TRBV5-4 and TRBJ2-5, the full variable domain reads ETGVTQSPTHLIKTRGQQVTLRCSSQSGHNTVSWYQQALGQGPQFIFQYYREEENGRGNFPPRFSGLQFPNYSSELNVNALELDDSALYLCASGWTGDSEETQYFGPGTRLLVL.

This chain uses TRBV5-6 with TRBJ1-1, with D possibly being TRBD1 (6 bases). V dropped 1 base and J dropped 3 bases, with 13 bases sitting between them. The length of the CDR3 is 15 residues. The germline CDR1 and CDR2 sequences are SGHDT and YYEEEE. The CDR3 sequence: CASSLFQGWYTEAFF. For the CDR3, the DNA is TGTGCCAGCAGCTTGTTTCAGGGGTGGTACACTGAAGCTTTCTTT.

The chain carries TRBV2 and TRBJ1-5, with no clear D. The ends were cut back, 2 bases at V and 7 bases at J, with 18 bases in the middle. The CDR3 consists of 16 residues. Germline V lookup: CDR1 SNHLY, CDR2 FYNNEI. The DNA of the CDR3 is TGTGCCAGCAGTGAACTTTTGGGGAGGACTGGACAGCCCCAGCATTTT. It encodes CASSELLGRTGQPQHF.

This clone was seen more than once but under ten times. V usage is TRBV7-8 and J usage is TRBJ1-6; D is perhaps TRBD1 (5 bases). The CDR3 has 16 amino acids. Germline loops: CDR1 SGHVS, CDR2 FQNEAQ. Trimming removed 5 bases at V and 3 bases at J, with 14 bases between. Written as DNA, the CDR3 is TGTGCCAGCAGCCTGGATCAGGGAAGCTATAATTCACCCCTCCACTTT. Translation: CASSLDQGSYNSPLHF.

The chain joins TRBV7-3 to TRBJ2-1, with 8 nucleotides matching TRBD2. After removal of 2 bases from V and 4 bases from J, the junction contained 4 bases not matched to a gene. This CDR3 is 15 amino acids long. From germline, CDR1 is SGHTA and CDR2 FQGTGA. CDR3 DNA sequence: TGTGCCAGCAGCTTAGCGGGGGGCCAATACAATGAGCAGTTCTTC. Translation gives CASSLAGGQYNEQFF.

The chain has TRBV12-3 or TRBV12-4 and TRBJ1-2; D possibly corresponds to TRBD1 (6 bases). CDR3 length: 13 residues. V lost 5 bases and J 5 bases, leaving 12 bases between the germline ends. The CDR3 loop reads CASSQDSPYGYTF. The DNA of the CDR3 is TGTGCCAGCAGTCAGGACAGCCCTTATGGCTACACCTTC.

The count of this clone is one. The chain uses TRBV5-5 and TRBJ1-1, with TRBD1 matching 8 bases. Trimming at V came to 2 bases and at J to 4 bases, leaving 10 bases not matched to a gene. CDR1 is SGHKS and CDR2 is YYEKEE in the germline V gene (reference sequence). This CDR3 has 16 amino acids. The CDR3 spells CASSFGQGRRSTEAFF. In DNA, the CDR3 is TGTGCCAGCAGCTTCGGACAGGGACGGCGAAGCACTGAAGCTTTCTTT.

The rearrangement links TRBV6-5 to TRBJ1-6; tentative D call: TRBD1 (6 bases). The germline V gene has CDR1 MNHEY and CDR2 SVGAGI. This CDR3 has 14 amino acids. Trimming took 6 bases from V and 7 from J, leaving 13 bases between them. The CDR3: CASSSRGGNSPLHF. CDR3 bases: TGTGCCAGCAGCTCCAGGGGTGGCAATTCACCCCTCCACTTT.

The chain joins TRBV5-1 to TRBJ2-5, with TRBD1 as a possible D gene (6 bases). Germline V CDR1 and CDR2: SGHRS, YFSETQ. The CDR3 length is 14 residues. V shed 2 bases and J shed 5 bases, with 13 bases lying between them. The CDR3 region has the DNA TGCGCCAGCAGCTTCTGGGGGCCGGGGGAGACCCAGTACTTC. It encodes CASSFWGPGETQYF.

The rearrangement joins TRBV5-4 to TRBJ1-3; the D gene is possibly TRBD1 (6 bases). The CDR3 loop spans 13 amino acids. V was shortened by 5 bases and J by 3 bases, with 9 bases between the two germline ends. Germline CDR1 SGHNT, CDR2 YYREEE (reference sequence). CDR3 loop: CASSLRGGNTIYF. Written as DNA, the CDR3 is TGTGCCAGCAGTCTCAGGGGTGGAAACACCATATATTTT.

The chain has TRBV6-5 and TRBJ2-1, with D possibly matching TRBD1 (6 bases). The CDR3 is made up of 11 amino acids. Trimming pared 10 bases from V and 5 bases from J, leaving 9 bases between. Germline CDR1 and CDR2: MNHEY and SVGAGI. CDR3 sequence: CATTGHNEQFF. DNA for the CDR3: TGTGCCACGACAGGCCACAATGAGCAGTTCTTC.